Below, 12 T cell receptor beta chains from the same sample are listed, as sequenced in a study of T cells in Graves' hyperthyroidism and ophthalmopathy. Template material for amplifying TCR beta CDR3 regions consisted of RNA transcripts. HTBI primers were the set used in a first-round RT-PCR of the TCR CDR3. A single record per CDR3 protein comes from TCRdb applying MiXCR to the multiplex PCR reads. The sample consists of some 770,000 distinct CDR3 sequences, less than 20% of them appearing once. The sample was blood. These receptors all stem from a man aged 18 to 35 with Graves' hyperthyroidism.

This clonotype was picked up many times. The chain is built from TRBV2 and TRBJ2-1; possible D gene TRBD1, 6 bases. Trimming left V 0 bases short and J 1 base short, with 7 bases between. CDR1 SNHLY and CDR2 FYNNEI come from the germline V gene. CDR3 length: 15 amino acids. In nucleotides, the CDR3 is TGTGCCAGCAGTGAAGCAGGGGGTTCCTACAATGAGCAGTTCTTC. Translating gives CASSEAGGSYNEQFF.

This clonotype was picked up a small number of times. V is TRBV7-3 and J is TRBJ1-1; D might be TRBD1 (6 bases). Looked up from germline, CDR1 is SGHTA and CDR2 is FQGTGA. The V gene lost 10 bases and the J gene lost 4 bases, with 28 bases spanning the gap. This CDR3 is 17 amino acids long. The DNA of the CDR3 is TGTGCCACCAGTAAGGGGGTAGGGAAGGGGGTTGGCACTGAAGCTTTCTTT. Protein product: CATSKGVGKGVGTEAFF.

The CDR3 is CASNRESQPQHF. In DNA form, the CDR3 reads TGTGCCAGTAATCGTGAAAGTCAGCCCCAGCATTTT. This chain uses TRBV19 with TRBJ1-5, with no clear D. V gave up 7 bases and J gave up 6 bases, with 10 bases separating them. The CDR3 is 12 amino acids. Germline lookup yields CDR1 LNHDA and CDR2 SQIVND (reference sequence).

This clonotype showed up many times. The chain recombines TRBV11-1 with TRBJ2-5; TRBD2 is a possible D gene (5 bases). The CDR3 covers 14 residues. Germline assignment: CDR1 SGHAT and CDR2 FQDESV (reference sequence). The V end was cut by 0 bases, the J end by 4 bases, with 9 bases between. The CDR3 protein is CASSLAGAPETQYF. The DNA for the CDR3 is TGTGCCAGCAGCTTAGCGGGAGCGCCAGAGACCCAGTACTTC.

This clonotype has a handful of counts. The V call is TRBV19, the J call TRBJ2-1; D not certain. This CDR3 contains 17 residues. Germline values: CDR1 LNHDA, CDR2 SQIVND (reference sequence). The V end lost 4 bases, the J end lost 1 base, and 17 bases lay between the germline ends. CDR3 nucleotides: TGTGCCAGTAGTACGGTTGAGCGACACATGTCCTACAATGAGCAGTTCTTC. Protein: CASSTVERHMSYNEQFF.

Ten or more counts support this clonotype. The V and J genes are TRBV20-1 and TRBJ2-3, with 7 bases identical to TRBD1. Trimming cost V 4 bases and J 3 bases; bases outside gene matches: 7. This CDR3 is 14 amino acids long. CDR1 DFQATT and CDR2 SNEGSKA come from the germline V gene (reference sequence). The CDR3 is CSAIRGQITDTQYF. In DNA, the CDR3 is TGCAGTGCTATTCGGGGACAGATAACAGATACGCAGTATTTT.

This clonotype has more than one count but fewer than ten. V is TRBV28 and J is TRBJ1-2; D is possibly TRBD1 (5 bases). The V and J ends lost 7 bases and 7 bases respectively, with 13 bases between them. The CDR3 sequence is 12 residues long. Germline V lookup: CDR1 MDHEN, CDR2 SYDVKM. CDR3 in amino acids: CASTSVGVGYTF. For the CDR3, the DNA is TGTGCCAGCACCTCGGTGGGGGTTGGCTACACCTTC.

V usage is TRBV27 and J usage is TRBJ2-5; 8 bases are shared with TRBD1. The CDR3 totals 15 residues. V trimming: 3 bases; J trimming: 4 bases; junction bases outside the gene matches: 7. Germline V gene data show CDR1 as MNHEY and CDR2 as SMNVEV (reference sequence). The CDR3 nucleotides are TGTGCCAGCAGTTTCATGACAGGGGAGGTAGAGACCCAGTACTTC. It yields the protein CASSFMTGEVETQYF.

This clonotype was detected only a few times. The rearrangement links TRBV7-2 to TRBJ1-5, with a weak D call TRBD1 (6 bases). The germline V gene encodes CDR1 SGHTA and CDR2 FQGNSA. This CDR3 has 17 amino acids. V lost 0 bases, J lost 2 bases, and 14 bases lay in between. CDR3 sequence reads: CASSLARGEGGNQPQHF. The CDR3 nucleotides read TGTGCCAGCAGCTTAGCGCGAGGGGAGGGGGGCAATCAGCCCCAGCATTTT.

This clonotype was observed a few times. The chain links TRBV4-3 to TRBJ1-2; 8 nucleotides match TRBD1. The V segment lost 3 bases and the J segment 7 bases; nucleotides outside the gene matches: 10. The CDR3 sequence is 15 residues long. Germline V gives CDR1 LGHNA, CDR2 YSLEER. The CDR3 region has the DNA TGCGCCAGCAGCCAGGAAGGACAGGGAATAGGTGGCTACACCTTC. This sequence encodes CASSQEGQGIGGYTF.

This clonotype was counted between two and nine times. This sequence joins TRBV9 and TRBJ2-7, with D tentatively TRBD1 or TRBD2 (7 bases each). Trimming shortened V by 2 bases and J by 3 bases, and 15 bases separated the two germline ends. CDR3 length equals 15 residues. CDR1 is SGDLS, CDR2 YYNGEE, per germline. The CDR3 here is CASSVGGTVNYEQYF. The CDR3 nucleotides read TGTGCCAGCAGCGTGGGGGGGACAGTTAACTACGAGCAGTACTTC.

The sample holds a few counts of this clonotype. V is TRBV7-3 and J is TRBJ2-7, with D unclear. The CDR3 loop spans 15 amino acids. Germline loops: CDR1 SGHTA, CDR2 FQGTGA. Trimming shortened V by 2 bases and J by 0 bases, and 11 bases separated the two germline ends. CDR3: CASSLVTGPSYEQYF. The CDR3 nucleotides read TGTGCCAGCAGCTTAGTGACCGGTCCCTCCTACGAGCAGTACTTC. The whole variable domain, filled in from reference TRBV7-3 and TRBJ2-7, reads GAGVSQTPSNKVTEKGKYVELRCDPISGHTALYWYRQSLGQGPEFLIYFQGTGAADDSGLPNDRFFAVRPEGSVSTLKIQRTERGDSAVYLCASSLVTGPSYEQYFGPGTRLTVT.